The present TCR beta chain was sequenced within a study of blood T cell repertoires in COVID-19. Germline CDR1 is SGHDT and CDR2 is YYEEEE. V lost 4 bases, J lost 4 bases, and 10 bases stayed unmatched. The CDR3 contains 16 residues. Some clones are missing from TCRdb's copy, which holds only in-frame ones; the method was immunoSEQ multiplex PCR. The sample has more than 110,000 clones, 75% to 85% seen once. The chain is built from TRBV5-6 and TRBJ2-1, with 8 nucleotides matching TRBD1. The receptor comes from a man aged 45-65 years with acute or convalescent COVID-19. Source material: peripheral blood. The DNA of the CDR3 is TGTGCCAGCAGCGCCGGAGGACAGGGAGAGTACAATGAGCAGTTCTTC. Translated, it gives CASSAGGQGEYNEQFF.